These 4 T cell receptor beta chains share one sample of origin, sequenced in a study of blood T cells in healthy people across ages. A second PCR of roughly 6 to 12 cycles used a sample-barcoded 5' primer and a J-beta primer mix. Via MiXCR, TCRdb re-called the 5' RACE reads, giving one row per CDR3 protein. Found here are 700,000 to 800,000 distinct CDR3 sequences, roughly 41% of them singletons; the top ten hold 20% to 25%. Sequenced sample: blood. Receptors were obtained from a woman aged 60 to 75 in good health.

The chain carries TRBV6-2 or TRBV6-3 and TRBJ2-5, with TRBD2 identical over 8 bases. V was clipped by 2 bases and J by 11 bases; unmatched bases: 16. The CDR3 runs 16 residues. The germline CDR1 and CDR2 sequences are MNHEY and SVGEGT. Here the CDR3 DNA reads TGTGCCAGCAGTTACGGGGGGACTAGTTTCTACAATGAGCAGTACTTC. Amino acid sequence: CASSYGGTSFYNEQYF.

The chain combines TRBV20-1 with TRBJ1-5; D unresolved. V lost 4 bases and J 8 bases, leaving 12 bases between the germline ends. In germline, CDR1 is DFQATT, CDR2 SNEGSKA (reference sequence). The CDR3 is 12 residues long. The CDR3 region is CSAKTGSEPQHF. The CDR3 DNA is TGCAGTGCTAAGACCGGATCCGAGCCCCAGCATTTT.

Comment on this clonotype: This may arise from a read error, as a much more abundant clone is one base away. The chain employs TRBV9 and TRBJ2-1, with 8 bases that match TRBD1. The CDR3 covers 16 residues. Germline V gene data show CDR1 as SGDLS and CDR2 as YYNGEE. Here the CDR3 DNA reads TGTGCCGGCAGCGTAGGATTTCGGACAGGGCGGGATGAGCAGTTCTTC. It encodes CAGSVGFRTGRDEQFF.

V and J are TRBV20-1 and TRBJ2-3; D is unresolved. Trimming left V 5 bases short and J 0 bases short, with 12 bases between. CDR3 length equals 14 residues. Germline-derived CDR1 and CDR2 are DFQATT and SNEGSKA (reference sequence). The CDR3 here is CSAQKDGSTDTQYF. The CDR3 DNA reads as TGCAGTGCTCAGAAGGACGGAAGCACAGATACGCAGTATTTT.